This TCR beta chain originates from a study of tumor T cells in aggressive B-cell lymphoma. The table came from immunoSEQ multiplex PCR; TCRdb's copy has only in-frame clones and leaves some out. The sample includes 3,800 or so clones, more than 80% seen only once; the top ten take roughly 3.6%. In this sample, this clone turned up once. The CDR3 covers 14 residues. The sequence was collected from an adult with diffuse large B cell lymphoma. The V and J genes are TRBV1 and TRBJ1-2. TRBV1 is a recognized pseudogene. The material sequenced was tumor tissue. The CDR3 is CTSSQRAARYGYTF. As DNA, the CDR3 is TGCACCAGCAGCCAGAGGGCGGCGCGCTATGGCTACACCTTC.